A single sample gave rise to the 21 T cell receptor beta chains below, sequenced in a study of T cell changes during pregnancy in multiple sclerosis. Sequencing was performed with immunoSEQ multiplex PCR; in TCRdb, only in-frame clones are kept and a portion is missing. The table includes tens of thousands of clones, approximately 89% detected once. Here the sequenced sample was peripheral blood, taken in the first trimester of pregnancy. The receptor set was obtained from a female donor with multiple sclerosis, enrolled in a pregnancy study.

This clone showed up many times. The gene calls are TRBV6-4 and TRBJ2-2, with D possibly being TRBD1 (6 bases). Germline lookup yields CDR1 MRHNA and CDR2 SNTAGT. There are 14 residues in the CDR3. Trimming removed 6 bases from V and 5 bases from J, with 13 bases in between. DNA for the CDR3: TGTGCCAGCAGCCGGGACATAGGGACCGGGGAGCTGTTTTTT. Its translation is CASSRDIGTGELFF.

V and J are TRBV10-3 and TRBJ2-1; 10 bases map to TRBD2. J lost 9 bases, V lost 2 bases, and 10 bases had no gene match. Germline V lookup: CDR1 ENHRY, CDR2 SYGVKD. This CDR3 contains 16 residues. CDR3 coding DNA: TGTGCCATCAGTGAGAGGCTAGCGGGAGTTGGTGCTGAGCAGTTCTTC. This codes for CAISERLAGVGAEQFF.

This chain links TRBV30 with TRBJ1-1; no clear D. CDR1 and CDR2 from the germline V gene are GTSNPN and SVGIG (reference sequence). This CDR3 comprises 13 residues. V dropped 0 bases and J dropped 1 base, with 6 bases sitting between them. The CDR3 region has the DNA TGTGCCTGGAGTGTAACACAGAACACTGAAGCTTTCTTT. It yields the protein CAWSVTQNTEAFF.

The chain has TRBV10-3 and TRBJ2-7; the match to TRBD1 covers 10 bases. Germline values: CDR1 ENHRY, CDR2 SYGVKD. This CDR3 has 13 amino acids. Trimming at V came to 0 bases and at J to 12 bases, leaving 5 bases not matched to a gene. Here the CDR3 DNA reads TGTGCCATCAGTGAGTCGACAGGGGGCAGCCGGTACTTC. It yields the protein CAISESTGGSRYF.

This clone appeared a few times. The chain links TRBV28 to TRBJ1-2; D is uncertain. The V and J ends lost 2 bases and 8 bases respectively, with 9 bases between them. In germline, CDR1 is MDHEN, CDR2 SYDVKM. CDR3 length: 12 amino acids. The CDR3 region has the DNA TGTGCCAGCAGTTTAGCGGCGGGCGGCTACACCTTC. It encodes CASSLAAGGYTF.

The V call is TRBV19, the J call TRBJ2-2; 9 nucleotides match TRBD1. Per germline, CDR1 LNHDA and CDR2 SQIVND (reference sequence). The CDR3 is 12 amino acids. The CDR3 sequence is CAAGTGIGELFF. The CDR3 nucleotides read TGTGCGGCCGGGACAGGGATCGGGGAGCTGTTTTTT.

This chain connects TRBV4-1 to TRBJ1-1, with 7 positions matching TRBD1. Trimming removed 1 base from V and 0 bases from J; junction bases left unmatched: 5. The CDR3 has 16 residues. CDR1 and CDR2 from the germline V gene are MGHRA and YSYEKL. The CDR3 loop is CASSQGTGIMNTEAFF. CDR3 DNA sequence: TGCGCCAGCAGCCAAGGGACAGGTATCATGAACACTGAAGCTTTCTTT.

This clone showed up just a few times. The chain has TRBV7-9 and TRBJ1-2; 7 bases agree with TRBD1. Germline CDR1 SEHNR, CDR2 FQNEAQ (reference sequence). The CDR3 contains 15 residues. V lost 0 bases to trimming and J lost 0 bases; unmatched junction nucleotides: 1. DNA for the CDR3: TGTGCCAGCAGCTTAGCGCAGGGGGCTAACTATGGCTACACCTTC. Residues: CASSLAQGANYGYTF.

In nucleotides, the CDR3 is TGTGCCAGCAGCGCACGACAGGGAACGGAGGAGCAGTACTTC. This encodes CASSARQGTEEQYF. The chain combines TRBV9 with TRBJ2-7; TRBD1 agrees at 7 bases. This CDR3 region has 14 residues. The germline V gene has CDR1 SGDLS and CDR2 YYNGEE. The ends lost 3 bases at V and 7 bases at J; junction bases unmatched: 10.

V usage is TRBV7-9 and J usage is TRBJ2-1; 7 nucleotides agree with TRBD2. The CDR3 is 14 residues long. V shed 2 bases, J shed 5 bases, and the junction held 3 bases outside the gene matches. The germline V gene encodes CDR1 SEHNR and CDR2 FQNEAQ (reference sequence). CDR3: CASSLPGGDNEQFF. The DNA of the CDR3 is TGTGCCAGCAGCTTACCGGGGGGAGACAATGAGCAGTTCTTC. The variable domain in full, with the rest retrieved from reference TRBV7-9 and TRBJ2-1, is DTGVSQNPRHKITKRGQNVTFRCDPISEHNRLYWYRQTLGQGPEFLTYFQNEAQLEKSRLLSDRFSAERPKGSFSTLEIQRTEQGDSAMYLCASSLPGGDNEQFFGPGTRLTVL.

The chain recombines TRBV5-4 with TRBJ2-2, with 7 bases fitting TRBD1. The CDR3 consists of 20 residues. Germline V gene lookup returns CDR1 SGHNT and CDR2 YYREEE (reference sequence). The V segment lost 4 bases and the J segment 3 bases; nucleotides outside the gene matches: 21. DNA for the CDR3: TGTGCCAGCAGCCGGACAGGCGCGAGGAAGTTGGGTAAGCACACCGGGGAGCTGTTTTTT. The encoded protein is CASSRTGARKLGKHTGELFF.

V usage is TRBV7-3 and J usage is TRBJ1-6; 7 positions match TRBD1. The CDR3 length is 15 residues. V lost 5 bases to trimming and J lost 2 bases; unmatched junction nucleotides: 3. Germline CDR1 SGHTA, CDR2 FQGTGA. As DNA, the CDR3 is TGTGCCAGCAGCCGTGACAGGGCCTATAATTCACCCCTCCACTTT. It encodes CASSRDRAYNSPLHF.

The chain joins TRBV12-5 to TRBJ2-5, with D unresolved. The CDR3 consists of 13 residues. V was pared by 3 bases and J by 5 bases, with 10 bases between. Germline lookup yields CDR1 LGHNT and CDR2 FRNRAP. The DNA of the CDR3 is TGTGCTAGTGGTTTATTCCCGTCGGAGACCCAGTACTTC. Its protein is CASGLFPSETQYF.

The chain is built from TRBV6-1 and TRBJ2-6, with D uncertain. Trimming pared 4 bases from V and 0 bases from J, leaving 7 bases between. Per germline, CDR1 MNHNS and CDR2 SASEGT. This CDR3 is 15 amino acids long. The CDR3 DNA is TGTGCCAGCAGTGTCGGTGCCTCTGGGGCCAACGTCCTGACTTTC. This translates into CASSVGASGANVLTF.

This rearrangement joins TRBV15 to TRBJ2-1; a possible D gene is TRBD2 (6 bases). V was trimmed by 0 bases and J by 7 bases, leaving 13 bases between them. The CDR3 has 15 residues. The germline gives CDR1 LNHNV, CDR2 YYDKDF (reference sequence). CDR3 sequence (DNA): TGTGCCACCAGCAGAGAATTCGCCGGGAGAAATGAGCAGTTCTTC. Amino acid sequence: CATSREFAGRNEQFF.

The J gene is TRBJ1-1, the V gene TRBV6-5; a possible D gene is TRBD1 (6 bases). V gave up 6 bases and J gave up 3 bases, with 17 bases separating them. Per the germline V gene, CDR1 is MNHEY and CDR2 is SVGAGI. CDR3 length: 15 amino acids. CDR3 DNA sequence: TGTGCCAGCAGGGGGGCAGGGAGTGGTGACACTGAAGCTTTCTTT. This encodes CASRGAGSGDTEAFF.

The chain is built from TRBV23-1 and TRBJ1-5, with unresolved D. TRBV23-1 is sorted into the ORF group, with uncertain function. The CDR3 has 16 residues. The V gene lost 0 bases and the J gene lost 3 bases, with 12 bases spanning the gap. CDR3 sequence: CASSQSAGKFNQPQHF. The CDR3 nucleotides read TGCGCCAGCAGTCAATCAGCCGGGAAGTTCAATCAGCCCCAGCATTTT.

This clone was observed once. This rearrangement joins TRBV28 to TRBJ1-3; D uncertain. The CDR3 spans 15 residues. Trimming removed 6 bases from V and 0 bases from J, with 12 bases in between. Germline V gives CDR1 MDHEN, CDR2 SYDVKM. CDR3: CASRLPGSSGNTIYF. The DNA for the CDR3 is TGTGCCAGCAGATTGCCCGGGAGCTCTGGAAACACCATATATTTT.

This clone has a handful of counts. The J gene is TRBJ1-2, the V gene TRBV19; 11 bases line up with TRBD1. This CDR3 has 17 amino acids. V shed 5 bases, J shed 1 base, and the junction held 9 bases outside the gene matches. The germline V gene has CDR1 LNHDA and CDR2 SQIVND (reference sequence). CDR3 protein: CASSARDRGEFNYGYTF. CDR3 sequence (DNA): TGTGCCAGTAGTGCCCGGGACAGGGGGGAATTTAACTATGGCTACACCTTC. Complete variable domain (other parts from reference TRBV19 and TRBJ1-2): DGGITQSPKYLFRKEGQNVTLSCEQNLNHDAMYWYRQDPGQGLRLIYYSQIVNDFQKGDIAEGYSVSREKKESFPLTVTSAQKNPTAFYLCASSARDRGEFNYGYTFGSGTRLTVV.

The chain has TRBV6-1 and TRBJ2-7, with 8 bases fitting TRBD2. The CDR3 is made up of 13 amino acids. Germline assignment: CDR1 MNHNS and CDR2 SASEGT. J was trimmed by 6 bases and V by 3 bases; bases with no gene match: 4. CDR3 nucleotides: TGTGCCAGCAGTGAGGGACTAGTCAGCGAGCAGTACTTC. Translation: CASSEGLVSEQYF.

The gene calls are TRBV5-1 and TRBJ2-7; D may be TRBD2 (5 bases). CDR1 is SGHRS, CDR2 YFSETQ, per germline. This CDR3 is 14 amino acids long. V was pared by 1 base and J by 0 bases, with 8 bases between. CDR3 residues: CASSLTGSSYEQYF. The DNA of the CDR3 is TGCGCCAGCAGCTTGACGGGAAGCTCCTACGAGCAGTACTTC.